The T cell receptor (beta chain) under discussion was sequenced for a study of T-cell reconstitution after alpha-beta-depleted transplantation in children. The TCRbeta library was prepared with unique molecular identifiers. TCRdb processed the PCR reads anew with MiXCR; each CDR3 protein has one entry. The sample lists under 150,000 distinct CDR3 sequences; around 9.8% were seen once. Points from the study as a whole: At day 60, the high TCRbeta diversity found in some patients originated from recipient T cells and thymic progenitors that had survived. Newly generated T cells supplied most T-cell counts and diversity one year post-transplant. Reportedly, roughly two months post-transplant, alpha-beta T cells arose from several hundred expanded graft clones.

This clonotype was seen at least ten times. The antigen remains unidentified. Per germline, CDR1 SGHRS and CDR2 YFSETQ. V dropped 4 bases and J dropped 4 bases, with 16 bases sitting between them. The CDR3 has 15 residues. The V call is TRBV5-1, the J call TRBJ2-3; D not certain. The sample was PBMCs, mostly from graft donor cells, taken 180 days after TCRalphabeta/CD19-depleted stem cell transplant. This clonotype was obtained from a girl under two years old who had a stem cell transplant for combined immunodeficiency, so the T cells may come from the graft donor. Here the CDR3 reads CASSLLSPRADTQYF. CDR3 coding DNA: TGCGCCAGCAGCCTTTTGTCCCCTAGGGCAGATACGCAGTATTTT.